Sequencing of this TCR beta chain was carried out in a study of glioma-infiltrating T cells after dendritic cell vaccination. As for the study in general: Patients received autologous tumor lysate-pulsed dendritic cell vaccination between about 2003 and 2013. Points from the study as a whole: Only a small number of patients had complete blood and tumor samples.

The primer mix had 60 V beta and 13 J beta primers. Using immunoSEQ multiplex PCR, the repertoire was profiled, and TCRdb retains in-frame clones only, with some absent. The sample has tens of thousands of clones, about four fifths seen once. This CDR3 is built from 15 residues. CDR1 and CDR2 (germline): SEHNR, FQNEAQ (reference sequence). Between the trimmed V and J ends, which lost 6 bases and 1 base, there was a span of 15 bases. Only a few counts were recorded for this clone. Its antigen is currently unknown. The J gene is TRBJ1-1, the V gene TRBV7-9; D call uncertain. This material consisted of blood, taken before dendritic cell vaccination. This clonotype was obtained from a human donor with glioblastoma. CDR3 nucleotide sequence: TGTGCCAGCAGGGAACGAGGGATACGGAACACTGAAGCTTTCTTT. Protein product: CASRERGIRNTEAFF.